This T cell receptor beta chain is from a study of T cells in Graves' hyperthyroidism and ophthalmopathy. About the study: Prior to any treatment, at the point of initial diagnosis, peripheral blood was collected.

Each ophthalmopathy patient scored at least 3 on the Clinical Activity Score and at least 4 on NOSPECS grade, with duration under 3 months. The PBMCs were taken from roughly 9.3 ml of fresh peripheral blood. Study-wide points: Most expanded thyroid clonotypes above 0.001 also appeared in blood.

As to this clonotype: Antigen unknown.

Regions amplified from RNA transcripts were the TCR beta CDR3 regions. Researchers ran a first-round RT-PCR on the TCR CDR3 using the HTBI primer set. TCRdb itself ran the multiplex PCR reads through MiXCR, one entry per CDR3 protein. The sample records about 640,000 distinct CDR3 sequences, roughly 20% being singletons. Germline V gene sequence: CDR1 SGHDN, CDR2 FVKESK. CDR3 length equals 15 residues. The V gene lost 1 base and the J gene lost 3 bases, with 13 bases spanning the gap. This receptor was taken from a man under 40 with Graves' ophthalmopathy. Sample: blood. V gene TRBV14 combines with J gene TRBJ2-7; D remains ambiguous. The CDR3 region has the DNA TGTGCCAGCAGCCAAGCCTCCTCCCAAGGCTACGAGCAGTACTTC. It codes for CASSQASSQGYEQYF.